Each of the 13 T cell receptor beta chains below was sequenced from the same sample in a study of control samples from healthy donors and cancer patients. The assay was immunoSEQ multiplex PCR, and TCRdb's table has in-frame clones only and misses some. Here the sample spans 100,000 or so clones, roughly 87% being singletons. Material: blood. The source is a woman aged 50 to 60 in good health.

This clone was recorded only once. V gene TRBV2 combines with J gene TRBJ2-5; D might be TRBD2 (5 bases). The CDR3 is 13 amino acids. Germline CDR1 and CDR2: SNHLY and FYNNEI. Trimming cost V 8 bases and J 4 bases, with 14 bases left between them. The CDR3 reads CASEGDDTETQYF. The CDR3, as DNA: TGTGCCAGCGAGGGAGATGATACAGAGACCCAGTACTTC.

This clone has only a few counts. The CDR3 is CASSESVGKPPYEQYV. The CDR3 nucleotides read TGTGCCAGCAGTGAATCGGTGGGAAAGCCACCCTACGAGCAGTACGTC. The V gene is TRBV6-1, the J gene TRBJ2-7; D gene unclear. The CDR3 covers 16 residues. V dropped 2 bases and J dropped 2 bases, with 16 bases sitting between them. In germline, CDR1 is MNHNS, CDR2 SASEGT.

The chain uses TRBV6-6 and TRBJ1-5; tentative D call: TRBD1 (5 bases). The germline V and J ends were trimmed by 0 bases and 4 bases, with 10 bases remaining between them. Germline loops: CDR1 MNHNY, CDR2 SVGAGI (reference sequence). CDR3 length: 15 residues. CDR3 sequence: CASSYSGRANQPQHF. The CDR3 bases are TGTGCCAGCAGTTACTCCGGCAGGGCGAATCAGCCCCAGCATTTT.

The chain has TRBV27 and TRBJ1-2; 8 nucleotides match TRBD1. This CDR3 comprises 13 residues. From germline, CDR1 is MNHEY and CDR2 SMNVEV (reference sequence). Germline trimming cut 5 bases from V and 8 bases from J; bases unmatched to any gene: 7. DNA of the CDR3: TGTGCCAGCAGTCTCCAGGGGGCTGGGGGCTACACCTTC. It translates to CASSLQGAGGYTF.

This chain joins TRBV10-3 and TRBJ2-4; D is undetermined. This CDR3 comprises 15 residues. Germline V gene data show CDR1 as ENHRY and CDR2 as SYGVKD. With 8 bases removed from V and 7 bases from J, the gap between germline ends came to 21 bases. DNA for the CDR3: TGTGCCATCTCCGGCCAAATAGGCGTCGAGAACATTCAGTACTTC. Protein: CAISGQIGVENIQYF.

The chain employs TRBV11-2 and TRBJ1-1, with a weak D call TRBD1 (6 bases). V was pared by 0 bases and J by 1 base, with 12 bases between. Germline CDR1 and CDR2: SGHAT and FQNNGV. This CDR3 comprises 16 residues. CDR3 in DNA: TGTGCCAGCAGCTTAGAATGGGGGCGTTCGAACACTGAAGCTTTCTTT. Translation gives CASSLEWGRSNTEAFF.

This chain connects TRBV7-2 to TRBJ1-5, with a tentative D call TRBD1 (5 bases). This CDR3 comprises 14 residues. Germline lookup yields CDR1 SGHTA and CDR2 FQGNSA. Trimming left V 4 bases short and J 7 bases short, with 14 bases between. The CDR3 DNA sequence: TGTGCCAGCAGCTCTTCCAGGGTCGGGCAGCCCCAGCATTTT. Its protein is CASSSSRVGQPQHF.

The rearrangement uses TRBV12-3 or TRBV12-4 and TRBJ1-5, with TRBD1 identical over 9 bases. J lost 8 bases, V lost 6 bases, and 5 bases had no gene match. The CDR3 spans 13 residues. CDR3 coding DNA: TGTGCCAGCAGCGGACAGGGGAGAAAGCCCCAGCATTTT. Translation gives CASSGQGRKPQHF.

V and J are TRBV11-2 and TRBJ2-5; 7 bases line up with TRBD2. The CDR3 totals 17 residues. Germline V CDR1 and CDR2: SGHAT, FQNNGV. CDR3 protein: CPRRGVGGVADKETQYF. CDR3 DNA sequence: TGTCCCCGCCGGGGGGTGGGGGGGGTAGCGGATAAAGAGACCCAGTACTTC.

The chain's CDR3 is CASSERTDMMAGLTDTQYF. DNA for the CDR3: TGTGCCAGCAGTGAAAGAACGGATATGATGGCGGGCCTCACAGATACGCAGTATTTT. The rearrangement links TRBV6-1 to TRBJ2-3; the D gene is possibly TRBD2 (5 bases). Germline V gene data show CDR1 as MNHNS and CDR2 as SASEGT. The V end lost 2 bases, the J end lost 2 bases, and 23 bases lay between the germline ends. This CDR3 contains 19 residues.

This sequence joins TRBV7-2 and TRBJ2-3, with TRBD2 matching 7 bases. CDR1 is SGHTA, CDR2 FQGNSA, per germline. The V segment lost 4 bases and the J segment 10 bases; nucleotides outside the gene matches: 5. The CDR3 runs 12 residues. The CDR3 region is CASSYRGEAQYF. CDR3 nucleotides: TGTGCCAGCAGCTACCGGGGGGAGGCGCAGTATTTT.

The CDR3 here is CASSPVGTNQPQHF. DNA for the CDR3: TGTGCCAGCAGCCCCGTGGGCACAAATCAGCCCCAGCATTTT. This chain uses TRBV7-6 with TRBJ1-5; D is unresolved. The CDR3 sequence is 14 residues long. Germline V gene sequence: CDR1 SGHVS, CDR2 FNYEAQ. The ends were cut back, 5 bases at V and 4 bases at J, with 12 bases in the middle.

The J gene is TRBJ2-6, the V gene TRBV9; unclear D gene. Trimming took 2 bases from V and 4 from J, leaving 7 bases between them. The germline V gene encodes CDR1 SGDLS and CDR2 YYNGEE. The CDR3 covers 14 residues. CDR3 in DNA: TGTGCCAGCAGCGTGAGTTGGGGGGCCAACGTCCTGACTTTC. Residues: CASSVSWGANVLTF.